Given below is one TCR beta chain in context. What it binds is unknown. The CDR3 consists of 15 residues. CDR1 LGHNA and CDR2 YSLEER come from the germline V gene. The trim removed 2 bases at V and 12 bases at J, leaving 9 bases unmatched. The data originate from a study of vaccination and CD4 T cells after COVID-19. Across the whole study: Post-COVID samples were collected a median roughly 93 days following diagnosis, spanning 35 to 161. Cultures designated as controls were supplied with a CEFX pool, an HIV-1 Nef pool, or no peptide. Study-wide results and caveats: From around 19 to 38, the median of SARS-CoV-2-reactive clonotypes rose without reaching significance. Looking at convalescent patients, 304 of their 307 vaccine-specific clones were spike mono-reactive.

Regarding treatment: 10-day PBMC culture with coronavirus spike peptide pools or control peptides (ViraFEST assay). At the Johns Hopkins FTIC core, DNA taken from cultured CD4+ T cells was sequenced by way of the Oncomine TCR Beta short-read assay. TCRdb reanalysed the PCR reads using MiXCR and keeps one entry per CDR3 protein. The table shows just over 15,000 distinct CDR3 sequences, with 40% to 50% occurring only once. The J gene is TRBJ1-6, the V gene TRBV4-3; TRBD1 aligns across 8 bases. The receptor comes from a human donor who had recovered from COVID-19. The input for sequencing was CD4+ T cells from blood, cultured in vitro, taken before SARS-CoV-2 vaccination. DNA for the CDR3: TGCGCCAGCAGCCAAAGCTGGACAGGGCGAGAACCCCTCCACTTT. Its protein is CASSQSWTGREPLHF.